This is a list of T cell receptor beta chains from one sample in a study of OX40 agonist ivuxolimab in advanced cancers. Using immunoSEQ multiplex PCR, the repertoire was profiled, and TCRdb retains in-frame clones only, with some absent. The sample shows 20,000 to 25,000 clones, 65% to 85% of them seen only once. This specimen was CD4+ or CD8+ T cells sorted from blood, taken in a trial of the OX40 agonist ivuxolimab. Every receptor here comes from an adult with an advanced solid tumor such as melanoma, head and neck, liver or kidney cancer. The CDR3 runs from the conserved cysteine through the conserved F or W. Fields, in order: J gene, V gene, clone size, CDR3 protein. Expanded clones are given a class, and other clones once, few, many or no size at all.

TRBJ1-1,TRBV6-5,-,CASSPLQYTEAFF
TRBJ2-6,TRBV6-5,-,CASSQSGANVLTF
TRBJ1-2,TRBV19,-,CASSMGAGYGYTF
TRBJ1-1,TRBV27,-,CASSFLGNDEAFF
TRBJ2-3,TRBV28,-,CASSRAEGRPTDTQYF
TRBJ1-4,TRBV7-9,medium-sized,CASSSAWPATNEKLFF
TRBJ1-1,TRBV6-5,-,CASSYLPGPTEAFF
TRBJ2-2,TRBV28,-,CASTLTSFGELFF
TRBJ1-6,TRBV5-6,-,CASSWGTLGPLHF
TRBJ1-1,TRBV5-6,-,CASSLRGANTEAFF
TRBJ2-7,TRBV13,-,CASAREGQGAYEQYF
TRBJ1-2,TRBV9,once,CASSAGKNYGYTF
TRBJ1-1,TRBV7-3,-,CASSQGPAGDTEAFF